This T cell receptor (beta chain) was retrieved from a study of T cell responses to AZD1222 COVID-19 vaccine (dated by TCRdb to the early 2020s). Study-wide context: A total of 230 to 250 trial participants underwent TCR sequencing, of whom approximately 200 had received two doses of AZD1222 and approximately 25 had received two doses of the MenACWY control vaccine. Trial participants were enrolled by age into 18-55, 56-69 and 70-plus year subgroups, with roughly 160, 29 and 62 TCR-sequenced participants respectively.

The CDR3 regions of human TCRbeta chains were analyzed by immunosequencing. Per the original workflow: TCRs in the repertoires were compared against a reference library of SARS-CoV-2-specific TCRs that had been generated with the MIRA antigen-specificity platform. Breadth was defined as the fraction of unique TCRs that were SARS-CoV-2-associated. Depth was defined as the fraction of total T cells that were SARS-CoV-2-associated. Using the MIRA data, every spike-specific TCR was mapped to the spike region that the TCR reacted to and assigned to either a CD4 or a CD8 class. Log10-transformed breadth and depth values were compared by one-way ANOVA with Sidak's multiple comparisons tests. As stored in TCRdb, this immuneACCESS dataset retains in-frame rearrangements with V and J assigned. A fraction of the clones does not appear; measured against another copy, unresolved V genes explain less than half of the discrepancy, and the remainder lacks a known reason. For V, J and clone size, that table is used; D and trimming come from the DNA. This sample has more than 75,000 clones in its table, and less than 95% of those were observed once. The ten largest clones add up to 5.4% of the sample.

As regards this clone: The specificity of this receptor is unknown. There are no base qualities to consult, and no much larger clone falls within one base.

The time point label of this sample denotes: about 28 days (+/-7) after the second vaccine dose. AZD1222 recipients with second doses at about 4 weeks or about 12 weeks were pooled, because spike-specific TCR depth and breadth did not differ between schedules. Vaccinee samples came from UK trials COV001 and COV002, including a single-blind randomized controlled phase 2/3 trial of AZD1222 (ChAdOx1 nCoV-19) in healthy adults. For TCRbeta chain sequencing, PBMC samples were collected from trial participants at day 0 and at day 28 after the second dose. Paper-wide results and their limitations: Reportedly, close to half of the unique spike-specific TCRs recognized epitopes lying outside the regions that are mutated in the B.1.351 and B.1.1.7 variants. After two AZD1222 doses, spike-specific TCR breadth and depth were significantly higher than at day 0 and than in MenACWY recipients. Conclusions about previously exposed vaccinees are limited because only five to seven AZD1222 recipients were SARS-CoV-2 seropositive at baseline. In the small 56-69-year group, the increase in depth fell short of significance, most likely because of low power. Participants were mostly white British, with more females than males. The authors suggested clonal diversity may have been underestimated. Because no day 14 peak-response samples were available, repertoires were characterized only after the peak T cell response. CD4 TCRs associated with the vaccine covered the entire spike protein, and the dominant responses were in regions 160-218 and 743-854.

V is pared back by 4 bases and J by 3 bases, with 19 bases lying between the germline termini. According to the germline V gene, CDR1 reads SGHDT and CDR2 reads YYEEEE. The CDR3 has 17 amino acids, counting the end cysteine and phenylalanine. Of all the DNA, just the CDR3 is kept, 51 bases in frame from base 1. This TCR derives from an adult who received the AZD1222 COVID-19 vaccine. The sequencing here drew on peripheral blood, taken 28 days after the second AZD1222 dose. Recombination linked TRBV5-6 to TRBJ1-4, and possibly TRBD1, on 5 matching bases. The CDR3 protein: CASSPTDGKGANEKLFF. The sequenced DNA: TGTGCCAGCAGCCCAACGGATGGGAAAGGGGCTAATGAAAAACTGTTTTTT.